Below are 9 T cell receptor beta chains sequenced from a single sample in a study of human T cells and chemical hapten exposure. Regarding time point: patch test 2, 6 weeks after DPC sensitization. As to treatment: therapeutic diphenylcyclopropenone sensitization with weekly scalp DPC. TCRdb reprocessed the RACE reads with MiXCR, giving one entry per CDR3 protein. The sample has a few hundred thousand distinct CDR3 sequences; just under 6.5% are singletons. This specimen consisted of whole blood, obtained in connection with sensitization to the hapten diphenylcyclopropenone (DPC). These receptors originate from a woman younger than 30 with alopecia areata. Some clones in this sample may be carry-over from other donors' samples.

This chain uses TRBV9 with TRBJ2-5; 8 positions agree with TRBD2. Germline V gene sequence: CDR1 SGDLS, CDR2 YYNGEE. Trimming at V came to 1 base and at J to 4 bases, leaving 6 bases not matched to a gene. The CDR3 consists of 15 residues. DNA of the CDR3: TGTGCCAGCAGCGTAAGGGCGGGGGGCCTAGAGACCCAGTACTTC. Translation: CASSVRAGGLETQYF.

This clonotype occurred many times. This chain joins TRBV5-1 and TRBJ1-4, with a possible D match to TRBD1 (5 bases). Trimming cost V 6 bases and J 6 bases, with 15 bases left between them. This CDR3 has 14 amino acids. Germline V gives CDR1 SGHRS, CDR2 YFSETQ. The DNA for the CDR3 is TGCGCCAGCACCCCCGGGGGTTTGGATGAAAAACTGTTTTTT. Its protein is CASTPGGLDEKLFF.

Concerning this clonotype: A much larger clone sits a single nucleotide away, making a read error possible. The chain joins TRBV7-9 to TRBJ1-1, with 9 bases aligning to TRBD1. Germline V gene data show CDR1 as SEHNR and CDR2 as FQNEAQ (reference sequence). There are 14 residues in the CDR3. The CDR3 DNA reads TGTGCCAGCAGCCCACAGGGGGCGTACACTGAAGCTTACTTT. Its translation is CASSPQGAYTEAYF.

This clonotype was observed many times. The genes are TRBV7-8 and TRBJ2-3, with 10 bases fitting TRBD2. CDR1 is SGHVS, CDR2 FQNEAQ, per germline. Germline trimming cut 2 bases from V and 6 bases from J; bases unmatched to any gene: 8. The CDR3 loop spans 16 amino acids. CDR3: CASSLRLAGVPDTQYF. The CDR3 DNA reads as TGTGCCAGCAGCTTACGCCTAGCGGGGGTTCCCGATACGCAGTATTTT.

This clonotype was seen more than once but under ten times. V gene TRBV11-2 combines with J gene TRBJ2-3; the D gene is possibly TRBD1 (5 bases). The V gene's germline CDR1 is SGHAT and CDR2 FQNNGV. The CDR3 is 16 residues long. Deletions cut 0 bases from V and 2 bases from J, with 12 bases between. The CDR3 sequence: CASSLDSGSSTDTQYF. CDR3 nucleotide sequence: TGTGCCAGCAGCTTAGATTCAGGGTCGTCCACAGATACGCAGTATTTT.

Ten or more counts support this clonotype. This chain links TRBV5-1 with TRBJ2-3; D is unclear. Germline V gene lookup returns CDR1 SGHRS and CDR2 YFSETQ. Between the trimmed V and J ends, which lost 3 bases and 10 bases, there was a span of 21 bases. The CDR3 loop spans 15 amino acids. The CDR3: CASSSGRTGPMAQYF. In nucleotides, the CDR3 is TGCGCCAGCAGCTCTGGACGGACCGGCCCCATGGCGCAGTATTTT.

The chain carries TRBV10-3 and TRBJ2-6; D uncertain. Germline lookup yields CDR1 ENHRY and CDR2 SYGVKD. Between the trimmed V and J ends, which lost 0 bases and 0 bases, there was a span of 12 bases. The CDR3 has 18 residues. For the CDR3, the DNA is TGTGCCATCAGTGAGTCGATCGGAATTGGCTCTGGGGCCAACGTCCTGACTTTC. This codes for CAISESIGIGSGANVLTF.

This rearrangement joins TRBV4-3 to TRBJ2-6, with a weak D call TRBD1 (5 bases). Germline V gene data show CDR1 as LGHNA and CDR2 as YSLEER. This CDR3 has 16 residues. Trimming took 0 bases from V and 6 from J, leaving 12 bases between them. The CDR3, as DNA: TGCGCCAGCAGCCAAGATAGGCAGGGTCTGGCCAACGTCCTGACTTTC. The encoded protein is CASSQDRQGLANVLTF.

This clonotype was recorded at least ten times. The chain couples TRBV5-4 to TRBJ2-4; D is undetermined. Trimming stripped 0 bases from V and 0 bases from J, with 13 bases between. Germline CDR1 SGHNT, CDR2 YYREEE (reference sequence). The CDR3 contains 17 residues. The CDR3 region is CASSLVPKTIAKNIQYF. The CDR3 DNA reads as TGTGCCAGCAGCTTGGTCCCTAAGACCATAGCCAAAAACATTCAGTACTTC.